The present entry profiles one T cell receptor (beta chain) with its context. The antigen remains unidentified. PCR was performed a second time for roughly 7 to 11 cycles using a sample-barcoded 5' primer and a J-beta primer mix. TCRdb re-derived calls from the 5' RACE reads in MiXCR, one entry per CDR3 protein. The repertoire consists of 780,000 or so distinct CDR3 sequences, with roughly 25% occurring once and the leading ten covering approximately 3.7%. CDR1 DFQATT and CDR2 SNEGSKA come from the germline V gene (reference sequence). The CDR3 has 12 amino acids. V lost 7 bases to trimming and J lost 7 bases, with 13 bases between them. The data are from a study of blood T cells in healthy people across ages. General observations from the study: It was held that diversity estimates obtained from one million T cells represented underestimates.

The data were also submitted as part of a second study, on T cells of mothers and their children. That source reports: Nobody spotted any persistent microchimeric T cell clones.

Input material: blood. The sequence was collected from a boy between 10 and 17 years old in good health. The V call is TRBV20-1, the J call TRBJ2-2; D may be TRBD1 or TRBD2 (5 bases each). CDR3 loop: CSVRGSVGELFF. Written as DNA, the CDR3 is TGCAGTGTACGGGGCTCGGTCGGGGAGCTGTTTTTT.